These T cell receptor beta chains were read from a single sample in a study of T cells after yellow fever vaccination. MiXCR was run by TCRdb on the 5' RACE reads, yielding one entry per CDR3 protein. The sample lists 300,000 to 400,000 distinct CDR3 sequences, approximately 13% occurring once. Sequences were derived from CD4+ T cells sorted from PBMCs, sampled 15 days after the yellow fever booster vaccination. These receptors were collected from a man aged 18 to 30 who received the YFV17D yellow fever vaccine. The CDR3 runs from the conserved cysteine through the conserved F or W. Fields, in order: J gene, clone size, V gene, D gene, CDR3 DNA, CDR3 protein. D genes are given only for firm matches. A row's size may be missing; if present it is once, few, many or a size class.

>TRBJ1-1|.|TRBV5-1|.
TGCGCCAGCAGCTTGGTCGTTCGCGCTGAAGCTTTCTTT
CASSLVVRAEAFF
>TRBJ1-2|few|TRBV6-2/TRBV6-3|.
TGTGCCAGCAAGGACTATGGCTACACCTTC
CASKDYGYTF
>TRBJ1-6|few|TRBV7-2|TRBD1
TGTGCCAGCAGACAGGGGCGGCATAATTCACCCCTCCACTTT
CASRQGRHNSPLHF
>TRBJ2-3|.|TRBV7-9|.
TGTGCCAGCAGCGACTTACTAGCCCAATCCGATACGCAGTATTTT
CASSDLLAQSDTQYF
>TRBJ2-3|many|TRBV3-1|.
TGTGCCAGCAGCCAAGACAGGGGAGTGCAGTATTTT
CASSQDRGVQYF
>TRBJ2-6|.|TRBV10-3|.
TGTGCCATCAGTGGCGGCGGCACTGGGGCCAACGTCCTGACTTTC
CAISGGGTGANVLTF
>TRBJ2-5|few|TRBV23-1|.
TGCGCCAGCAGTCAATCTTGGGAGACCCAGTACTTC
CASSQSWETQYF
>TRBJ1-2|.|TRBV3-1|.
TGTGCCAGCAGCCAGGGGTCTGGCTACACCTTC
CASSQGSGYTF
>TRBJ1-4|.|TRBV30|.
TGTGCCTGGAGTGAGGCAACTAATGAAAAACTGTTTTTT
CAWSEATNEKLFF
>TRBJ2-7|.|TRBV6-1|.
TGTGCCAGCAGCGGACAAGTGGGGTACGAGCAGTACTTC
CASSGQVGYEQYF
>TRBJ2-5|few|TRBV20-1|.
TGCAGTGCTAGAGAAGGGGCTAGCTGGGAGACCCAGTACTTC
CSAREGASWETQYF
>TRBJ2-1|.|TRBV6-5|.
TGTGCCAGCAGTCGAAGGTGGGGCAGGGACGGGAATGAGCAGTTCTTC
CASSRRWGRDGNEQFF
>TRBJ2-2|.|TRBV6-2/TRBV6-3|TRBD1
TGTGCCAGCAGTTATGGGGACAGATACACCGGGGAGCTGTTTTTT
CASSYGDRYTGELFF
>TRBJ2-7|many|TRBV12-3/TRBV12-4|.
TGTGCCAGCAGGTCGCACAGGGAAGGCGAGCAGTACTTC
CASRSHREGEQYF
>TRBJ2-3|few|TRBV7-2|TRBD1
TGTGCCAGCAGCTTTCGGAGGGACAGGGCCCCAGATACGCAGTATTTT
CASSFRRDRAPDTQYF
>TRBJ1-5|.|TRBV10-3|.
TGTGCCATCAGTGAGTCGGGGCTTCAGCCCCAGCATTTT
CAISESGLQPQHF
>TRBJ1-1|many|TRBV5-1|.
TGCGCCAGCAGAGGGACGCAGAACACTGAAGCTTTCTTT
CASRGTQNTEAFF
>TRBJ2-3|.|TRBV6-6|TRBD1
TGTGCCAGCAGCCCTCCTCCCGGGACAGGACGCACAGATACGCAGTATTTT
CASSPPPGTGRTDTQYF
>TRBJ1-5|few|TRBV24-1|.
TGTGCCACCAGTGAAGGTGGGCCCCAGCATTTT
CATSEGGPQHF
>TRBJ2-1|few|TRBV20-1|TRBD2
TGCAGTGCTAGAGATATAGCGGGGGGGAATCCATTCTCCTACAATGAGCAGTTCTTC
CSARDIAGGNPFSYNEQFF
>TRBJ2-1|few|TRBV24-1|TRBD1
TGTGCCACCAGCCTCCGGGGACAGGGTTACAATGAGCAGTTCTTC
CATSLRGQGYNEQFF
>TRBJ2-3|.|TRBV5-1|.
TGCGCCAGCGGCCCAGGAGCACCAGATACGCAGTATTTT
CASGPGAPDTQYF
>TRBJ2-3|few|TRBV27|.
TGTGCCAGCAGTTTTAGGAGCGCCAGCACAGATACGCAGTATTTT
CASSFRSASTDTQYF
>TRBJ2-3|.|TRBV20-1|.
TGCAGCCCTGGTGGGGGTAAAGATACGCAGTATTTT
CSPGGGKDTQYF